This is a list of T cell receptor beta chains from one sample in a study of identical twins. TCRdb re-analysed the 5' RACE reads in MiXCR, keeping a single row per CDR3 protein. In the table there are about 690,000 distinct CDR3 sequences, around 6.1% of which are singletons. The specimen was naive T cells sorted from blood. The receptors derive from a man between 18 and 35 years old in good health. Both conserved end residues are part of each CDR3. D genes are given only for firm matches. Not all rows give a size; the values are once, few, many and, for expanded clones, a class.

clone size: -; D gene: TRBD2; V gene: TRBV12-3/TRBV12-4; J gene: TRBJ2-1; CDR3 protein: CASNPGGLAEFF; CDR3 DNA: TGTGCCAGCAACCCGGGGGGACTAGCGGAGTTCTTC
clone size: -; D gene: -; V gene: TRBV10-3; J gene: TRBJ2-6; CDR3 protein: CATAQLTGANVLTF; CDR3 DNA: TGTGCCACCGCCCAGTTGACTGGGGCCAACGTCCTGACTTTC
clone size: -; D gene: TRBD2; V gene: TRBV20-1; J gene: TRBJ2-1; CDR3 protein: CSARLSGRHEQFF; CDR3 DNA: TGCAGTGCTAGACTTAGCGGGAGGCATGAGCAGTTCTTC
clone size: many; D gene: -; V gene: TRBV20-1; J gene: TRBJ2-3; CDR3 protein: CSASAPDGVSNTQYF; CDR3 DNA: TGCAGTGCTAGCGCGCCAGATGGGGTGTCAAATACGCAGTATTTT
clone size: many; D gene: -; V gene: TRBV27; J gene: TRBJ2-7; CDR3 protein: CASTPVLGRSQYF; CDR3 DNA: TGTGCCAGCACCCCGGTTTTGGGACGCTCGCAGTACTTC
clone size: few; D gene: -; V gene: TRBV4-1; J gene: TRBJ1-5; CDR3 protein: CASSQDKNLGNQPQHF; CDR3 DNA: TGCGCCAGCAGCCAAGATAAGAACTTGGGCAATCAGCCCCAGCATTTT
clone size: many; D gene: -; V gene: TRBV20-1; J gene: TRBJ2-1; CDR3 protein: CSAKRDSSYNEQFF; CDR3 DNA: TGCAGTGCTAAACGGGATAGCTCCTACAATGAGCAGTTCTTC
clone size: many; D gene: -; V gene: TRBV29-1; J gene: TRBJ2-5; CDR3 protein: CSVAASSAVQETQYF; CDR3 DNA: TGCAGCGTTGCGGCGTCTTCGGCGGTTCAAGAGACCCAGTACTTC
clone size: many; D gene: -; V gene: TRBV6-1; J gene: TRBJ2-3; CDR3 protein: CASTPAAGRGTDTQYF; CDR3 DNA: TGTGCCAGCACTCCTGCGGCAGGGCGGGGAACAGATACGCAGTATTTT
clone size: many; D gene: -; V gene: TRBV5-1; J gene: TRBJ1-1; CDR3 protein: CASSLSPQGGTEAFF; CDR3 DNA: TGCGCCAGCAGCTTGAGTCCCCAGGGTGGGACTGAAGCTTTCTTT
clone size: few; D gene: TRBD2; V gene: TRBV27; J gene: TRBJ2-3; CDR3 protein: CASSPLGTSGSSSGYF; CDR3 DNA: TGTGCCAGCAGTCCCCTAGGGACTAGCGGGAGTAGCAGCGGGTATTTT
clone size: many; D gene: -; V gene: TRBV5-1; J gene: TRBJ2-5; CDR3 protein: CASSSGTPYQETQYF; CDR3 DNA: TGCGCCAGCAGCTCCGGGACTCCGTACCAAGAGACCCAGTACTTC
clone size: few; D gene: TRBD1; V gene: TRBV5-1; J gene: TRBJ1-1; CDR3 protein: CASSPGQGFAEAFF; CDR3 DNA: TGCGCCAGCAGCCCAGGACAGGGTTTCGCTGAAGCTTTCTTT
clone size: many; D gene: TRBD1; V gene: TRBV7-9; J gene: TRBJ2-1; CDR3 protein: CASSSRQGNEQFF; CDR3 DNA: TGTGCCAGCAGCTCCAGACAGGGCAATGAGCAGTTCTTC
clone size: many; D gene: TRBD1; V gene: TRBV7-9; J gene: TRBJ1-1; CDR3 protein: CASSSTGRGYTEAFF; CDR3 DNA: TGTGCCAGCAGCTCGACAGGGCGGGGGTACACTGAAGCTTTCTTT
clone size: many; D gene: -; V gene: TRBV4-3; J gene: TRBJ2-3; CDR3 protein: CASSQDGRGTDTQYF; CDR3 DNA: TGCGCCAGCAGCCAAGATGGCAGGGGAACAGATACGCAGTATTTT
clone size: few; D gene: -; V gene: TRBV27; J gene: TRBJ2-7; CDR3 protein: CASSLLGTYEQYF; CDR3 DNA: TGTGCCAGCAGTTTACTGGGAACCTACGAGCAGTACTTC
clone size: many; D gene: TRBD2; V gene: TRBV20-1; J gene: TRBJ2-7; CDR3 protein: CSARDFPGLAGATSSYEQYF; CDR3 DNA: TGCAGTGCTAGAGATTTCCCGGGACTAGCGGGAGCGACGAGCTCCTACGAGCAGTACTTC
clone size: few; D gene: TRBD1; V gene: TRBV5-1; J gene: TRBJ2-7; CDR3 protein: CASSTRQGYDEQYF; CDR3 DNA: TGCGCCAGCAGCACGAGACAGGGTTATGACGAGCAGTACTTC
clone size: few; D gene: TRBD2; V gene: TRBV4-2; J gene: TRBJ2-7; CDR3 protein: CASSPGLAGSEQYF; CDR3 DNA: TGTGCCAGCAGCCCGGGACTAGCGGGGAGCGAGCAGTACTTC
clone size: few; D gene: -; V gene: TRBV20-1; J gene: TRBJ1-2; CDR3 protein: CSARTVYGYTF; CDR3 DNA: TGCAGTGCGAGGACAGTTTATGGCTACACCTTC
clone size: many; D gene: -; V gene: TRBV12-3/TRBV12-4; J gene: TRBJ1-1; CDR3 protein: CASSLSGITEAFF; CDR3 DNA: TGTGCCAGCAGTTTATCTGGGATAACTGAAGCTTTCTTT
clone size: many; D gene: TRBD2; V gene: TRBV11-1; J gene: TRBJ2-3; CDR3 protein: CASSFLSLAVTDTQYF; CDR3 DNA: TGTGCCAGCAGCTTCTTGTCCCTAGCGGTAACAGATACGCAGTATTTT
clone size: -; D gene: TRBD1; V gene: TRBV6-2/TRBV6-3; J gene: TRBJ2-4; CDR3 protein: CASSLYRITGAGGAKNIQYF; CDR3 DNA: TGTGCCAGCAGCCTTTATCGGATCACAGGGGCAGGTGGGGCCAAAAACATTCAGTACTTC
clone size: -; D gene: TRBD2; V gene: TRBV28; J gene: TRBJ2-2; CDR3 protein: CATQIAGTGELFF; CDR3 DNA: TGTGCCACCCAAATAGCGGGAACCGGGGAGCTGTTTTTT
clone size: many; D gene: -; V gene: TRBV6-5; J gene: TRBJ2-7; CDR3 protein: CASSYSLGGHEQYF; CDR3 DNA: TGTGCCAGCAGTTACTCGCTAGGGGGACACGAGCAGTACTTC
clone size: -; D gene: TRBD1; V gene: TRBV12-3/TRBV12-4; J gene: TRBJ2-6; CDR3 protein: CAIPRGPGANVLTF; CDR3 DNA: TGTGCCATCCCGAGGGGGCCTGGGGCCAACGTCCTGACTTTC
clone size: many; D gene: -; V gene: TRBV27; J gene: TRBJ1-5; CDR3 protein: CASPQVASQPQHF; CDR3 DNA: TGTGCCAGCCCGCAGGTAGCGAGCCAGCCCCAGCATTTT
clone size: many; D gene: TRBD1; V gene: TRBV20-1; J gene: TRBJ1-4; CDR3 protein: CSAPRTGIGEKLFF; CDR3 DNA: TGCAGTGCTCCGAGGACAGGCATTGGGGAAAAACTGTTTTTT
clone size: few; D gene: -; V gene: TRBV18; J gene: TRBJ2-1; CDR3 protein: CASSPPNVASKDEQFF; CDR3 DNA: TGTGCCAGCTCACCACCCAACGTAGCCTCCAAGGATGAGCAGTTCTTC
clone size: many; D gene: TRBD1; V gene: TRBV7-2; J gene: TRBJ2-1; CDR3 protein: CASSFPRRQGRHEQFF; CDR3 DNA: TGTGCCAGCAGCTTTCCCCGTCGACAGGGGCGACATGAGCAGTTCTTC